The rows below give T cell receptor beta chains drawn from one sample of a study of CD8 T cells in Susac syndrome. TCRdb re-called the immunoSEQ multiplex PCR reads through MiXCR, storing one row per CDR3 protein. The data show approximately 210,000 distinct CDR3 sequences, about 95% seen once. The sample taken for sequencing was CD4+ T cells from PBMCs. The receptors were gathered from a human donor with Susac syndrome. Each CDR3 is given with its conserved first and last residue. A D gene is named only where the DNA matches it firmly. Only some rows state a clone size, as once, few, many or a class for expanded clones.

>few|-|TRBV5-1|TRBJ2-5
CASSLESIETQYF
TGCGCCAGCAGCTTGGAGAGTATTGAGACCCAGTACTTC
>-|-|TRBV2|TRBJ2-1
CASSGAGAYNEQFF
TGTGCCAGCAGTGGGGCAGGGGCCTACAATGAGCAGTTCTTC
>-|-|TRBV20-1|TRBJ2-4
CSAPIRRGPKNIQYF
TGCAGTGCCCCAATAAGGCGGGGGCCCAAAAACATTCAGTACTTC
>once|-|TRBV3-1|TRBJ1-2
CASSHAPDPMGYGYTF
TGTGCCAGCAGCCATGCCCCCGATCCAATGGGCTATGGCTACACCTTC
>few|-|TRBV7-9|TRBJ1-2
CASSPTGLGYTF
TGTGCCAGCAGCCCTACAGGGCTCGGCTACACCTTC
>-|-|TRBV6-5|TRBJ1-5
CASSSGSTFNQPQHF
TGTGCCAGCAGTTCAGGCAGCACATTTAATCAGCCCCAGCATTTT
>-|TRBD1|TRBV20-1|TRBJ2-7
CSANSDRASSYEQYF
TGCAGTGCTAATTCGGACAGGGCCTCTTCCTACGAGCAGTACTTC
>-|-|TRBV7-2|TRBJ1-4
CASSLSSLPFEKLFF
TGTGCCAGCAGCCTGTCGTCGCTCCCTTTTGAAAAACTGTTTTTT
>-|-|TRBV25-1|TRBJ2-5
CASSIHQETQYF
TGTGCCAGCAGTATCCACCAAGAGACCCAGTACTTC
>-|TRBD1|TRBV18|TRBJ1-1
CASSPPSQGATLGAFF
TGTGCCAGCTCACCGCCTAGCCAGGGGGCGACGCTTGGAGCTTTCTTT
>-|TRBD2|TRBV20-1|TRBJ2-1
CSAREGRLAGNEQFF
TGCAGTGCTAGAGAAGGGAGGCTAGCGGGCAATGAGCAGTTCTTC
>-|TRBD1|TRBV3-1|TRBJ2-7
CASSQGDGTGRSYEQYF
TGTGCCAGCAGCCAAGGAGACGGGACAGGGAGAAGCTACGAGCAGTACTTC
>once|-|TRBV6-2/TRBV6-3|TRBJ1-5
CASTYRDGLNRPQHF
TGTGCCAGCACTTACAGGGACGGACTTAATCGGCCCCAGCATTTT
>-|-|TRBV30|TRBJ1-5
CAWSLQGHQHF
TGTGCCTGGAGTCTCCAGGGCCACCAGCATTTT
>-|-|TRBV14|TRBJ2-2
CASSQELHLNTGELFF
TGTGCCAGCAGCCAAGAGTTACATCTAAACACCGGGGAGCTGTTTTTT
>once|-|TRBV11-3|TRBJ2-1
CASSLGGLNSYNEQFF
TGTGCCAGCAGCTTAGGGGGGTTAAACTCCTACAATGAGCAGTTCTTC
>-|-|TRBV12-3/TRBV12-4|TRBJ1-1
CASSSQALNTEAFF
TGTGCCAGCAGTTCGCAGGCCCTGAACACTGAAGCTTTCTTT
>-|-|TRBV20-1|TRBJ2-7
CSAKGTYEQYF
TGCAGTGCTAAAGGGACCTACGAGCAGTACTTC
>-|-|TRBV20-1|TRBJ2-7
CSARDSREQYF
TGCAGTGCTAGAGATTCCCGAGAGCAGTACTTC
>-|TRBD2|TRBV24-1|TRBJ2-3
CATSDLRSGGTSTDTQYF
TGTGCCACCAGTGATTTGCGTAGCGGGGGGACTAGCACAGATACGCAGTATTTT
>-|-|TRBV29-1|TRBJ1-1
CSTNGNTEAFF
TGCAGCACTAACGGTAACACTGAAGCTTTCTTT
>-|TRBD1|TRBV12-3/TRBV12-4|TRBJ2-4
CAIQSETDRGNIQYF
TGTGCCATCCAATCCGAGACGGACAGGGGTAACATTCAGTACTTC
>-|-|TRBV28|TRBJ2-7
CASYMSGAPRQYF
TGTGCCAGCTACATGAGTGGGGCTCCGAGGCAGTACTTC
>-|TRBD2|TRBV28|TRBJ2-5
CASRGRGVLQETQYF
TGTGCCAGCAGGGGGAGGGGAGTTCTACAAGAGACCCAGTACTTC
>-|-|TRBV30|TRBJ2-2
CAWSARGTGELFF
TGTGCCTGGAGTGCCCGAGGGACCGGGGAGCTGTTTTTT
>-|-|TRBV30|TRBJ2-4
CAWSVGAGTGSKNIQYF
TGTGCCTGGAGTGTAGGCGCAGGGACGGGATCCAAAAACATTCAGTACTTC
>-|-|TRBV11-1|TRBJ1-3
CASSLPVDTIYF
TGTGCCAGCAGCTTACCGGTGGACACCATATATTTT
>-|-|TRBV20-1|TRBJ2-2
CSALGGLGTGELFF
TGCAGTGCTCTCGGTGGTCTGGGCACCGGGGAGCTGTTTTTT
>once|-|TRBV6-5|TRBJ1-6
CASSYAGTGYNSPLHF
TGTGCCAGCAGTTACGCCGGGACTGGCTATAATTCACCCCTCCACTTT
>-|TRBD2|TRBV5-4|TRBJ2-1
CASSSGLGGVGEQFF
TGTGCCAGCAGCTCCGGACTAGGCGGAGTCGGTGAGCAGTTCTTC